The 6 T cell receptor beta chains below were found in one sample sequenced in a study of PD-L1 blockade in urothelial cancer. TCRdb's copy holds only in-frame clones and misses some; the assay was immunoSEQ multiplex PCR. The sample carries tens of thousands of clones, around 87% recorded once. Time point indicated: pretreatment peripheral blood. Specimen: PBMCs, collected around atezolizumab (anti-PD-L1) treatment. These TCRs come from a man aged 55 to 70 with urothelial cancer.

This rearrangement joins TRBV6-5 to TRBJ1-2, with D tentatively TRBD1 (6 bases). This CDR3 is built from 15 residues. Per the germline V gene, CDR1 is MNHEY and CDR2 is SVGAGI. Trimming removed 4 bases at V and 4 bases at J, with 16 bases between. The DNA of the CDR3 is TGTGCCAGCAGTTCGGGGGGGCAGGGCCTCTATGGCTACACCTTC. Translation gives CASSSGGQGLYGYTF.

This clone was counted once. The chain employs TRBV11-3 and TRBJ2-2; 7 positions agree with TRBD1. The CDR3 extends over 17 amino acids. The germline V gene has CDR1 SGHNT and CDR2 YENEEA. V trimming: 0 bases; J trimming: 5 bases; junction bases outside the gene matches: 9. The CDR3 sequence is CASSLDRRGQTTGELFF. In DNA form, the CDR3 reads TGTGCCAGCAGCTTAGATCGTAGGGGGCAAACAACCGGGGAGCTGTTTTTT. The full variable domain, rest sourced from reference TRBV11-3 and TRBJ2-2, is EAGVVQSPRYKIIEKKQPVAFWCNPISGHNTLYWYLQNLGQGPELLIRYENEEAVDDSQLPKDRFSAERLKGVDSTLKIQPAELGDSAVYLCASSLDRRGQTTGELFFGEGSRLTVL.

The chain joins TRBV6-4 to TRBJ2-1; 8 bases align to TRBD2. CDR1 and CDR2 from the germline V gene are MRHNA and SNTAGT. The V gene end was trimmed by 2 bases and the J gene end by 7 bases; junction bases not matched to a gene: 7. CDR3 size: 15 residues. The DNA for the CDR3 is TGTGCCAGCAGTGACGATAGCGGGGTTTGGAATGAGCAGTTCTTC. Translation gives CASSDDSGVWNEQFF.

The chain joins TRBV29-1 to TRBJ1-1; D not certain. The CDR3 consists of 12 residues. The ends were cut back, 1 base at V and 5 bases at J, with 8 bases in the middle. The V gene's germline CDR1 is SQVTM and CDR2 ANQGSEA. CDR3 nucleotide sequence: TGCAGCGTTGAAGTCGCGGGTACTGAAGCTTTCTTT. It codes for CSVEVAGTEAFF.

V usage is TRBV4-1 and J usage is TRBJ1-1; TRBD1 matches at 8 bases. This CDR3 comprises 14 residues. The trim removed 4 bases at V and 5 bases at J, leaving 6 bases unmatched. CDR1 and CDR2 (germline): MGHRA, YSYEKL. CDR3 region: CASSPSDRGTEAFF. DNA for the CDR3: TGCGCCAGCAGCCCTTCCGACAGGGGAACTGAAGCTTTCTTT.

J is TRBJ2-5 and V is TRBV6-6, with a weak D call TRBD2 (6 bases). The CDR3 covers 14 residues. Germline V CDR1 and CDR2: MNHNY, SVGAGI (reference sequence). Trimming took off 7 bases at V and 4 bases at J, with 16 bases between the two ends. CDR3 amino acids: CASIAGSSGETQYF. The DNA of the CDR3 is TGTGCCAGCATCGCGGGGTCCAGCGGAGAGACCCAGTACTTC.